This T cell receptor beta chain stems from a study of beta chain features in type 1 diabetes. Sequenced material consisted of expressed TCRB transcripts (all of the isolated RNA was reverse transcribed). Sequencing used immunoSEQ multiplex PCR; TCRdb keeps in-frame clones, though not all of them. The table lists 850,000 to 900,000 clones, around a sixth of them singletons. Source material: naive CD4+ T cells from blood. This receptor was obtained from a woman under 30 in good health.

This chain's CDR3 is CASSYSLFTGTDTQYF. The CDR3, as DNA: TGTGCCAGCAGTTACTCACTATTTACAGGCACAGATACGCAGTATTTT. The V call is TRBV6-5, the J call TRBJ2-3; D is uncertain. V lost 0 bases and J 1 base, leaving 11 bases between the germline ends. This CDR3 has 16 amino acids. Germline CDR1 reads MNHEY; CDR2 reads SVGAGI.